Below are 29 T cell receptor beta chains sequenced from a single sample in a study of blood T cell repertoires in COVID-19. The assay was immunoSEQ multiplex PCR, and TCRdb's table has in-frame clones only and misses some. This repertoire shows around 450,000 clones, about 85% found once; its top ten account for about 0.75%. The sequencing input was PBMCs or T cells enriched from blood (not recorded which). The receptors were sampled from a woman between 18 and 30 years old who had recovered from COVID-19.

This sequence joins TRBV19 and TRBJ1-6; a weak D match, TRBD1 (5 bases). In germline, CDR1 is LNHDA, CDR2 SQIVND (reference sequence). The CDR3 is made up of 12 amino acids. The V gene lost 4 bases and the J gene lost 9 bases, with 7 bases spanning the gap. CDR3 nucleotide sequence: TGTGCCAGTAGTACAGGGTTTTCACCCCTCCACTTT. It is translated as CASSTGFSPLHF. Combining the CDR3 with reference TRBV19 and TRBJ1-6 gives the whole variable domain DGGITQSPKYLFRKEGQNVTLSCEQNLNHDAMYWYRQDPGQGLRLIYYSQIVNDFQKGDIAEGYSVSREKKESFPLTVTSAQKNPTAFYLCASSTGFSPLHFGNGTRLTVT.

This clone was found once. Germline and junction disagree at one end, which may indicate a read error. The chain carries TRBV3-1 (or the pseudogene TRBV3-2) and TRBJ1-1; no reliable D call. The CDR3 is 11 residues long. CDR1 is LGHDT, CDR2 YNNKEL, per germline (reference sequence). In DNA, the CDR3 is TGTGCCAGCAGGACGAACAGTGAAGCTTTCTTT. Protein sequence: CASRTNSEAFF.

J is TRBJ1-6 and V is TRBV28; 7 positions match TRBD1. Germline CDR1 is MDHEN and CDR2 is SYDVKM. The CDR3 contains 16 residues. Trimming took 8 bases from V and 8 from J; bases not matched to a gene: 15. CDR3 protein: CASREIGQGDHSPLHF. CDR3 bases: TGTGCCAGCCGAGAAATTGGGCAGGGGGACCATTCACCCCTCCACTTT.

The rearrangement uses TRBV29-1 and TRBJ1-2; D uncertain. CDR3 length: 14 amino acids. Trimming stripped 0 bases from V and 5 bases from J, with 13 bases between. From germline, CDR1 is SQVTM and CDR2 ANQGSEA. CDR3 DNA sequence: TGCAGCGTTGAAGACGACGGAGTTCAGTATGGCTACACCTTC. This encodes CSVEDDGVQYGYTF.

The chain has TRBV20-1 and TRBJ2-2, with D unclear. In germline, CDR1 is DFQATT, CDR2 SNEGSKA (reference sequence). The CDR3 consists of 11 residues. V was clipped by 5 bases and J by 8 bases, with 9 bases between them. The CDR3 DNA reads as TGCAGTGCTTTCCTTCGGGGGGAGCTGTTTTTT. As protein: CSAFLRGELFF.

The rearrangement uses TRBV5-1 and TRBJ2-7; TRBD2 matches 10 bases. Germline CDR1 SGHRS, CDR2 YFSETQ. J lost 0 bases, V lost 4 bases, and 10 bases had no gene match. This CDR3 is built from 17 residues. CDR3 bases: TGCGCCAGCAGCCCCGGGACTAGCGCGCCGAGCTCCTACGAGCAGTACTTC. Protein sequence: CASSPGTSAPSSYEQYF.

The CDR3 coding sequence is TGCGCCAGCAGCTTGGACCCGGGGGAGGGCGGTACGCAGTATTTT. Protein sequence: CASSLDPGEGGTQYF. The chain has TRBV5-1 and TRBJ2-3, with TRBD2 identical over 7 bases. Germline V gene lookup returns CDR1 SGHRS and CDR2 YFSETQ. The CDR3 is made up of 15 amino acids. V shed 0 bases, J shed 8 bases, and the junction held 9 bases outside the gene matches.

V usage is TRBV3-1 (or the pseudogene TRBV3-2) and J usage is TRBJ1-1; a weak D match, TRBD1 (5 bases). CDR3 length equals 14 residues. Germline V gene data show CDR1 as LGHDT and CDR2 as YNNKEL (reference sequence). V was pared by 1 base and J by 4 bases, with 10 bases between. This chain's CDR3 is CASSQAGGSTEAFF. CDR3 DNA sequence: TGTGCCAGCAGCCAAGCTGGGGGGAGCACTGAAGCTTTCTTT.

CDR3 region: CASSQGQDYGYTF. The DNA of the CDR3 is TGTGCCAGCAGCCAAGGACAGGACTATGGCTACACCTTC. V and J are TRBV3-1 (or the pseudogene TRBV3-2) and TRBJ1-2, with D possibly matching TRBD1 (6 bases). The CDR3 is 13 residues long. Germline CDR1 LGHDT, CDR2 YNNKEL (reference sequence). V was cut by 1 base and J by 3 bases, with 6 bases left in between.

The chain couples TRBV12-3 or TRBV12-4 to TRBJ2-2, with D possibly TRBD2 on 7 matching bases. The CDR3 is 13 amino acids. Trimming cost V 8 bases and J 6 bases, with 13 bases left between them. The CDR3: CASESGGAGELFF. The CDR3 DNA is TGTGCCAGCGAGTCGGGGGGCGCCGGGGAGCTGTTTTTT.

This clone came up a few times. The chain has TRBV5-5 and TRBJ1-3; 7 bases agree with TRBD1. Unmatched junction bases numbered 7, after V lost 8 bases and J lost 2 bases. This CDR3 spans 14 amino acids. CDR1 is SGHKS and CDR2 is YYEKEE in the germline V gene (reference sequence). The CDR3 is CASYRGAAGNTIYF. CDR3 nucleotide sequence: TGTGCCAGTTACAGGGGAGCGGCTGGAAACACCATATATTTT.

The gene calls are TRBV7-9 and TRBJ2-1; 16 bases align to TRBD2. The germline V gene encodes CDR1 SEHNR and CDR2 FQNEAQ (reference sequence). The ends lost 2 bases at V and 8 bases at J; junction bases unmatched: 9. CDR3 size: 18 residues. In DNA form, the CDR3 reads TGTGCCAGCAGCTTAACCCTTGGGACTAGCGGGGGGGCCGATGAGCAGTTCTTC. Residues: CASSLTLGTSGGADEQFF.

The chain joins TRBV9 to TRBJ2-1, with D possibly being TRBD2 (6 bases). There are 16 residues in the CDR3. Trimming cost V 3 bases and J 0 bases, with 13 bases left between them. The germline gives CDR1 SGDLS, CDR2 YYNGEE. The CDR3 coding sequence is TGTGCCAGCAGCGCCCTGGCGGGGCACTCCTACAATGAGCAGTTCTTC. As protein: CASSALAGHSYNEQFF.

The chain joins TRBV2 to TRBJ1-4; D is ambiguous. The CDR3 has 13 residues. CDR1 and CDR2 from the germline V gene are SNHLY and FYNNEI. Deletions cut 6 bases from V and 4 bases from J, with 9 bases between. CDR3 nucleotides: TGTGCCAGCAGCATCGGGGTTAATGAAAAACTGTTTTTT. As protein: CASSIGVNEKLFF.

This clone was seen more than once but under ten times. CDR3 sequence: CASSLGREEGTQYF. The CDR3 DNA is TGTGCCAGCAGCTTAGGCCGAGAGGAGGGGACGCAGTATTTT. The chain carries TRBV7-2 and TRBJ2-3; tentative D call: TRBD2 (6 bases). V dropped 1 base and J dropped 9 bases, with 14 bases sitting between them. Germline V gene lookup returns CDR1 SGHTA and CDR2 FQGNSA. The CDR3 loop spans 14 amino acids.

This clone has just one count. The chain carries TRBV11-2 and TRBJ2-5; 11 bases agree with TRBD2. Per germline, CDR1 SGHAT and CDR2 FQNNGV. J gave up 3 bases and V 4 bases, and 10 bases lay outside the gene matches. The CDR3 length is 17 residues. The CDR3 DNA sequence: TGTGCCAGCAGCTCCGGAGCCCTAGCGGGGGGAAAAGAGACCCAGTACTTC. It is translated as CASSSGALAGGKETQYF.

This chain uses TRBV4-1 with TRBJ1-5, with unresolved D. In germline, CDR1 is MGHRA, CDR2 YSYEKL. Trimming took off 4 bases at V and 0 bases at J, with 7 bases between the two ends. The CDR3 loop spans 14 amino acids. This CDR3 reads CASSRTDSNQPQHF. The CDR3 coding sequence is TGCGCCAGCAGCCGCACAGATAGCAATCAGCCCCAGCATTTT.

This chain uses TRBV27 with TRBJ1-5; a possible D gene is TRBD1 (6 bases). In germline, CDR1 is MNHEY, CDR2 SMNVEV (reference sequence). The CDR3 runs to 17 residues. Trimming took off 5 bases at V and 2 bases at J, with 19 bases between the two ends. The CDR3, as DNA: TGTGCCAGCAGTCATGCGGGGGGGGGCTTGGGCAATCAGCCCCAGCATTTT. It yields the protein CASSHAGGGLGNQPQHF.

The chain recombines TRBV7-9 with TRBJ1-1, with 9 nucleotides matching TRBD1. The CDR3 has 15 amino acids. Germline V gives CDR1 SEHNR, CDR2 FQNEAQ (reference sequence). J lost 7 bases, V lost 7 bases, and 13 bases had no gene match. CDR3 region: CASIRSTGGSDEAFF. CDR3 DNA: TGTGCCAGCATTAGAAGTACAGGGGGCTCTGATGAAGCTTTCTTT.

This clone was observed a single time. CDR3 residues: CASSLARGGGETQYF. The CDR3, as DNA: TGTGCCAGCAGCTTGGCTAGGGGAGGAGGAGAGACCCAGTACTTC. The V gene is TRBV5-8, the J gene TRBJ2-5, with D tentatively TRBD2 (6 bases). There are 15 residues in the CDR3. V gave up 0 bases and J gave up 4 bases, with 13 bases separating them. Germline V gene data show CDR1 as SGHTS and CDR2 as YDEGEE.

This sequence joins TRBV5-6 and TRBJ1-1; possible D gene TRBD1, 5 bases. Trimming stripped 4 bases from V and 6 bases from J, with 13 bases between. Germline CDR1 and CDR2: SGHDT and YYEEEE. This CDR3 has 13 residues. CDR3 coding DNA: TGTGCCAGCAGCCCTTCCGGGGGGGCTGAAGCTTTCTTT. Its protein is CASSPSGGAEAFF.

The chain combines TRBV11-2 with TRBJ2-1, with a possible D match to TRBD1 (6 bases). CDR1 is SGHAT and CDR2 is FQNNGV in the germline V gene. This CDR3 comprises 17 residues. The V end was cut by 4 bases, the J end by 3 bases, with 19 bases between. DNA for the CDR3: TGTGCCAGCAGCTGGGCTTCCATCCGGGACAACTACAATGAGCAGTTCTTC. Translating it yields CASSWASIRDNYNEQFF.

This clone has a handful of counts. The DNA for the CDR3 is TGTGCCAGCAGCACTAATGACAGGGGCGGTGGCTACACCTTC. Its protein is CASSTNDRGGGYTF. The V and J genes are TRBV7-2 and TRBJ1-2, with 8 bases that match TRBD1. V shed 5 bases and J 7 bases; nucleotides not matched to a gene: 9. Germline V gene lookup returns CDR1 SGHTA and CDR2 FQGNSA. The length of the CDR3 is 14 residues.

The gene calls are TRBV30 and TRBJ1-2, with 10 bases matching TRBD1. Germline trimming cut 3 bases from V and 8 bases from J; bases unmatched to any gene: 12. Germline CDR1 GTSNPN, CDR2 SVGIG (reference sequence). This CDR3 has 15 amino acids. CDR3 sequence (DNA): TGTGCCTGGAGCCTCCGGGACAGGGGAACGGGGGGCTACACCTTC. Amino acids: CAWSLRDRGTGGYTF.

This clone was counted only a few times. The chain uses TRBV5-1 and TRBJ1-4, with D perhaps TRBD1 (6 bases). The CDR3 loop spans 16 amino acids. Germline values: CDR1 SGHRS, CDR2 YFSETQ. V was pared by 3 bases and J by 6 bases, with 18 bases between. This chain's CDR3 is CASSYSRQAGDEKLFF. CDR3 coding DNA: TGCGCCAGCAGCTACTCCCGACAGGCGGGGGATGAAAAACTGTTTTTT.

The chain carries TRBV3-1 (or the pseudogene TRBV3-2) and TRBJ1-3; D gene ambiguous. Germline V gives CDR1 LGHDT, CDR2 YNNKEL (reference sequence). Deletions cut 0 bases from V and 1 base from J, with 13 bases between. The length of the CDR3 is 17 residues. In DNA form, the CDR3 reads TGTGCCAGCAGCCAAGATTACGGGGAATGGTCTGGAAACACCATATATTTT. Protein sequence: CASSQDYGEWSGNTIYF.

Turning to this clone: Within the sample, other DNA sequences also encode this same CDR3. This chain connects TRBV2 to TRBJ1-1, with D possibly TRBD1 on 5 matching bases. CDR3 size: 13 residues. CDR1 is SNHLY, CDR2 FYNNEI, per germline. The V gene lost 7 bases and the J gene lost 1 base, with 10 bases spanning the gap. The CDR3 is CASIWGENTEAFF. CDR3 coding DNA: TGTGCCAGCATATGGGGCGAGAACACTGAAGCTTTCTTT.

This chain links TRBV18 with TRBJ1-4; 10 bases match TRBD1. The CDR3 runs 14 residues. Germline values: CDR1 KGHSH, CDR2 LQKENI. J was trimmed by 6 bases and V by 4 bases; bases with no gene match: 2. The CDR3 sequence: CASSRTGGDEKLFF. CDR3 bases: TGTGCCAGCTCACGGACAGGGGGGGATGAAAAACTGTTTTTT.

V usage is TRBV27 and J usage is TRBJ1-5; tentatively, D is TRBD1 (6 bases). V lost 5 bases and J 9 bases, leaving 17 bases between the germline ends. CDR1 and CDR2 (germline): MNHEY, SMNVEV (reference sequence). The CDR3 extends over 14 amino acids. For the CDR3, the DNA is TGTGCCAGCAGTCCGAGGGACACTGCGAGGCCCCAGCATTTT. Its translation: CASSPRDTARPQHF.